The present T cell receptor (beta chain) was sequenced within a study of OX40 agonist ivuxolimab in advanced cancers. Study at large: Earlier anti-PD-1, anti-PD-L1 or anti-CTLA-4 therapy was permitted; about 38% had received some.

Points on this clone: The antigen is unknown.

Assay used: immunoSEQ multiplex PCR; TCRdb lists only in-frame clones, some missing. The profile shows approximately 100,000 clones, under 85% of them singletons. Germline CDR1 reads SGHVS; CDR2 reads FQNEAQ. V lost 7 bases to trimming and J lost 7 bases, with 14 bases between them. The CDR3 runs to 13 residues. Study observations and caveats: No determination was made of the antigen specificity of the expanded peripheral T cells. Also present in some nonresponders was a low level of normalized T-cell clonal expansion.

Specimen: CD4+ or CD8+ T cells sorted from blood, collected in a trial of the OX40 agonist ivuxolimab. The rearrangement uses TRBV7-8 and TRBJ1-5; D unresolved. The origin of this receptor is an adult with an advanced solid tumor such as melanoma, head and neck, liver or kidney cancer. CDR3 sequence (DNA): TGTGCCAGCACCGAGGGTGGATTACAGCCCCAGCATTTT. It specifies CASTEGGLQPQHF.